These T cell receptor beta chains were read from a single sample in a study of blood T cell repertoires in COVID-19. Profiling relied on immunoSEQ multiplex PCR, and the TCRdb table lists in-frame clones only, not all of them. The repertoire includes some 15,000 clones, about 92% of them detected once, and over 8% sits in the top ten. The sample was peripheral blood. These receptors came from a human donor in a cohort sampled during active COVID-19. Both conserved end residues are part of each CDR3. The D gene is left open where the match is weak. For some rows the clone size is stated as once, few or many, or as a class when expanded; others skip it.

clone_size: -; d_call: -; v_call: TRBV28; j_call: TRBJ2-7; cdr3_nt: TGTGCCAGCAGTTTCACCTACGAGCAGTACTTC; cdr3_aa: CASSFTYEQYF
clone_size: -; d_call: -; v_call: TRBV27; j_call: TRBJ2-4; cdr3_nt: TGTGCCAGCAGTACGGGTACCAAAAACATTCAGTACTTC; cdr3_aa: CASSTGTKNIQYF
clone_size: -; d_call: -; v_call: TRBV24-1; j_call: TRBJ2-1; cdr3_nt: TGTGCCACCAGTGATCCGCGACGGAGATACAATGAGCAGTTCTTC; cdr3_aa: CATSDPRRRYNEQFF
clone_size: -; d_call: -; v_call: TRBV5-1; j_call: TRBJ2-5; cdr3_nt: TGCGCCAGCAGCTTGGTTCCTAGCGCGGGTATCCAGTACTTC; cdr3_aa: CASSLVPSAGIQYF
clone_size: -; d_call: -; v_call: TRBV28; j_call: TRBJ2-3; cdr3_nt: TGTGCCAGCCCTCCGGGACACCACCTACCCACAGATACGCAGTATTTT; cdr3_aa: CASPPGHHLPTDTQYF
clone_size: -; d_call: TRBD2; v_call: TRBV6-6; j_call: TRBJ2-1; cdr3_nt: TGTGCCAGCCGGACTAGCGGGATTGATGAGCAGTTCTTC; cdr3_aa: CASRTSGIDEQFF
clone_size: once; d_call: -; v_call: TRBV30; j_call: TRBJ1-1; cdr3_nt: TGTGCCTGGAGTGTCCGTAGGGGAACTGAAGCTTTCTTT; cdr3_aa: CAWSVRRGTEAFF
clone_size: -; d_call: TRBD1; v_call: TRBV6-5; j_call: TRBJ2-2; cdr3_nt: TGTGCCAGTTTAGGGACAGGGTTTGGGACCGGGGAGCTGTTTTTT; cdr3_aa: CASLGTGFGTGELFF
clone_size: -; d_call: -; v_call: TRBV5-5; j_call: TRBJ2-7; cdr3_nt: TGTGCCAGCAGCCCATTGCCGGCAGGGTTCTACGAGCAGTACTTC; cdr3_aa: CASSPLPAGFYEQYF
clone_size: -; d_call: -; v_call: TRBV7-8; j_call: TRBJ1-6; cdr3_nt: TGTGCCAGCAGCTTAGCGCCAGCGGGGTCACCCCTCCACTTT; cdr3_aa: CASSLAPAGSPLHF
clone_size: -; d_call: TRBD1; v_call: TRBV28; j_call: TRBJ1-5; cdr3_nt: TGTGCCAGCAGTTTAGGGGACAGGGGTTCTTATCAGCCCCAGCATTTT; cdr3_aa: CASSLGDRGSYQPQHF
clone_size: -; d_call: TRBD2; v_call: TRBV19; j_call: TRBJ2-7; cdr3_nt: TGTGCCACCCTGGCGGCGGGAGGGCCCCACTCCTTCTACGAGCAGTACTTC; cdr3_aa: CATLAAGGPHSFYEQYF
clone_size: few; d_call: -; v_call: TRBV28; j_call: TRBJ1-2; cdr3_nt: TGTGCCAGCAGCGGACAGATGCCGGAAGTTAACTATGGCTACACCTTC; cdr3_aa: CASSGQMPEVNYGYTF
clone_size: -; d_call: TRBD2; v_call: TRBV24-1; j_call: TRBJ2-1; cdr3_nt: TGTGCCACCAGTGACCCTGGGGCGGGAGCGTACAATGAGCAGTTCTTC; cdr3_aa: CATSDPGAGAYNEQFF
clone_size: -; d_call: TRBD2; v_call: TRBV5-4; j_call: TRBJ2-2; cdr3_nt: TGTGCCAGCAGCTTGGGGCTAGCGGGGGAGGCCGGGGAGCTGTTTTTT; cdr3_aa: CASSLGLAGEAGELFF
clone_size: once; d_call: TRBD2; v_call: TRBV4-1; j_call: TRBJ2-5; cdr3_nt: TGCGCCAGCAGCCAAGACAAAATAGCGGGAGCCCCGGGAGAGACCCAGTACTTC; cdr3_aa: CASSQDKIAGAPGETQYF
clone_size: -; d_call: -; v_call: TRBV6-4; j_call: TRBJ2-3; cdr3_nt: TGTGCCAGCAGTAGTCGGGGTTCCGCAGATACGCAGTATTTT; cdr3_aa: CASSSRGSADTQYF
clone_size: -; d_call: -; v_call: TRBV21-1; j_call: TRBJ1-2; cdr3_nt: TGTGCCAGCAGCAAAAGTGGGGGGGCTGAAAGCTACACCTTC; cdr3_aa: CASSKSGGAESYTF
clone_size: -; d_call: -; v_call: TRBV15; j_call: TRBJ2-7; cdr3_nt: TGTGCCACCAGCAGAGAACGGTTTTCCTACGAGCAGTACTTC; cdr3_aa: CATSRERFSYEQYF
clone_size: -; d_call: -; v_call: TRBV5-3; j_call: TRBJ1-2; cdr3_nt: TGTGCCAGAAGCACAGGGCGACAGCCACCTAACTATGGCTACACCTTC; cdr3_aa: CARSTGRQPPNYGYTF
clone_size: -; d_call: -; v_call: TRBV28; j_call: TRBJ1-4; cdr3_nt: TGTGCCAGCAGTTTAGCCGCGGACAGAGGACCTAAAAAACTGTTTTTT; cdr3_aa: CASSLAADRGPKKLFF
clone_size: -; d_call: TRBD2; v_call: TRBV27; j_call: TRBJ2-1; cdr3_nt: TGTGCCAGCAGCTCACTAGCGTTAACCTACAATGAGCAGTTCTTC; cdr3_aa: CASSSLALTYNEQFF
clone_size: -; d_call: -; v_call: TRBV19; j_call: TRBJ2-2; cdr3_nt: TGTGCCAGTAGTCTCACAGGTGCCACCGGGGAGCTGTTTTTT; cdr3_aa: CASSLTGATGELFF
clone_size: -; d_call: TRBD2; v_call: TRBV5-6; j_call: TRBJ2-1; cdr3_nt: TGTGCCAGCAGCTCCGGGACTAGCGGGAGGTGGAATGAGCAGTTCTTC; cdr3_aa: CASSSGTSGRWNEQFF
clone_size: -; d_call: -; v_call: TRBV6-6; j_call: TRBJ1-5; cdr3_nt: TGTGCCAGCAGGGAGGAGTTAAATAGCAATCAGCCCCAGCATTTT; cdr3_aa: CASREELNSNQPQHF
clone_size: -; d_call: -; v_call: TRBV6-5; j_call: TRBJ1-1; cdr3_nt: TGTGCCAGCAGTTACTCGACATTTGGTCGGACTGAAGCTTTCTTT; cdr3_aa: CASSYSTFGRTEAFF
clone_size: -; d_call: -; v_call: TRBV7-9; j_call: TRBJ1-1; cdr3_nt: TGTGCCAGCAGTTCCCGTGGGGGCCTGAACACTGAAGCTTTCTTT; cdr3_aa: CASSSRGGLNTEAFF
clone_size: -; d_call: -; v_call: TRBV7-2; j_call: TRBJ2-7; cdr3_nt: TGTGCCAGCAGCTCCCCCGGGTATGGCGAGCAGTACTTC; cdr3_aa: CASSSPGYGEQYF
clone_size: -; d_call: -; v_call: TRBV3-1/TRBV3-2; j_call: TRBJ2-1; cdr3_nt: TGTGCCAGCAGCCTGCGACTAGATAGCTACAATGAGCAGTTCTTC; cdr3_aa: CASSLRLDSYNEQFF
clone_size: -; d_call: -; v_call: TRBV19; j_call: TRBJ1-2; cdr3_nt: TGTGCCAGTAGACCAAACCCGGGACTTAACTATGGCTACACCTTC; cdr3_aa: CASRPNPGLNYGYTF
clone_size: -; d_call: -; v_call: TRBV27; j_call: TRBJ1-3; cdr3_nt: TGTGCCAGCAGTCGAGACAGGAGCTCTGGAAACACCATATATTTT; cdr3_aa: CASSRDRSSGNTIYF
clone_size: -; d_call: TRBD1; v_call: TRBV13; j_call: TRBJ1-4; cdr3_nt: TGTGCCAGCAGCCGCGGACAGGGGAAAGTAAAACTGTTTTTT; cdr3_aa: CASSRGQGKVKLFF
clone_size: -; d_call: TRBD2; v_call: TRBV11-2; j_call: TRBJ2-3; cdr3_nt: TGTGCCAGCAGCTTAGGTCCCGGGGGGTCTACCACAGATACGCAGTATTTT; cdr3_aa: CASSLGPGGSTTDTQYF
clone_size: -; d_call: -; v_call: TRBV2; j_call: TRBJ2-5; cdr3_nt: TGTGCCAGCAGGCAGTTAGAGACCCAGTACTTC; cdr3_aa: CASRQLETQYF
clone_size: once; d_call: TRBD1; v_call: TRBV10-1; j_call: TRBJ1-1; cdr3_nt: TGCGCCAGCAGCCCAACAGGGGTGGGGAACACTGAAGCTTTCTTT; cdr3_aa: CASSPTGVGNTEAFF
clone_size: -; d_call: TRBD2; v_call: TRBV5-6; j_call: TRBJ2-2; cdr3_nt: TGTGCCAGCAGCTTGGATAGCGGGAGTTACACCGGGGAGCTGTTTTTT; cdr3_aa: CASSLDSGSYTGELFF
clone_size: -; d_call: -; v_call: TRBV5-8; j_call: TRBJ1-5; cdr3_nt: TGTGCCAGCAGCTTGGGTGCGATTAGCAATCAGCCCCAGCATTTT; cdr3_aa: CASSLGAISNQPQHF
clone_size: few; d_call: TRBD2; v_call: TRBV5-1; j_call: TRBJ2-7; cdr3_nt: TGCGCCAGCAGCCCGGGACTAGCGGGGGCCTCTCTGTACGAGCAGTACTTC; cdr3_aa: CASSPGLAGASLYEQYF
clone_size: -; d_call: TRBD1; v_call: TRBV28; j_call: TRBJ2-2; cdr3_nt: TGTGCCGGTAGAGGACGGGACAGGGGGCCCACCGGGGAGCTGTTTTTT; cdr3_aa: CAGRGRDRGPTGELFF
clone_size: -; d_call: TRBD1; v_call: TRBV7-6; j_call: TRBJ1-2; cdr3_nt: TGTGCCAGCAGCCTAGACAGGACAGGGATCGAAGGCTACACCTTC; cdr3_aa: CASSLDRTGIEGYTF
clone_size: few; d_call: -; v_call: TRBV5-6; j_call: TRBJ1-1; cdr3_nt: TGTGCCAGCAGCCTGGGGGGCCGAGGCACTGAAGCTTTCTTT; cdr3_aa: CASSLGGRGTEAFF
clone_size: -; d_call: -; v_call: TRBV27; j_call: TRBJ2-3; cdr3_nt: TGTGCCAGCAGTTGGCGGGGCCGCGGGGATACGCAGTATTTT; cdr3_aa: CASSWRGRGDTQYF
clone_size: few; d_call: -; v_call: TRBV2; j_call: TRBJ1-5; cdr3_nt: TGTGCCAGCAGCTTACAGGGATTTAGCAATCAGCCCCAGCATTTT; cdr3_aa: CASSLQGFSNQPQHF
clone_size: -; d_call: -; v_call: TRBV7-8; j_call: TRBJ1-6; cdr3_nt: TGTGCCAGCAGCCCAAATTTGTCACCCCTCCACTTT; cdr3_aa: CASSPNLSPLHF
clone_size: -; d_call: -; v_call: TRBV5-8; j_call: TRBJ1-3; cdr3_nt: TGTGCCAGCAGCTTCGCTCAGTCAGGCACCATATATTTT; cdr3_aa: CASSFAQSGTIYF
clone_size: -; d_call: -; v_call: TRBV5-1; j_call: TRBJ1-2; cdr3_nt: TGCGCCAGCAGCTTGGGCGGTAAACGGTCCGAGAGTGGCTACACCTTC; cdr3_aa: CASSLGGKRSESGYTF
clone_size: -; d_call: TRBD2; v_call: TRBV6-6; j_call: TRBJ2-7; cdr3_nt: TGTGCCAGCAGTTGGGCTAGCGGGACCCCCTACGAGCAGTACTTC; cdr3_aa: CASSWASGTPYEQYF
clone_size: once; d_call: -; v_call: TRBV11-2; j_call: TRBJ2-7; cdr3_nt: TGTGCCAGCAGCTTAGAGGAAGACATTAGCGTCCAGTACTTC; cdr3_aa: CASSLEEDISVQYF
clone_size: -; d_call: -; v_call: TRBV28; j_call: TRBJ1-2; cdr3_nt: TGTGCCAGCGGAACCGGGACAACGTATGGCTACACCTTC; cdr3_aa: CASGTGTTYGYTF